This TCR beta chain was observed in a study of blood T cells in healthy people across ages. The CDR3 totals 14 residues. The germline gives CDR1 MNHEY, CDR2 SVGEGT. With 6 bases clipped from V and 6 bases from J, the junction kept 7 bases outside the gene matches. Total RNA, at least 5 micrograms per sample, was extracted from PBMCs. Using a J-beta primer mix together with a sample-barcoded 5' primer, a second PCR was run for roughly 6 to 11 cycles. A tag from a template-switch adaptor with 12 random nucleotides marked each cDNA molecule. TCRdb reanalysed the 5' RACE reads using MiXCR and keeps one entry per CDR3 protein. Counted here are 1.5 million to 2 million distinct CDR3 sequences, about 39% occurring once; the ten biggest clones make up under 30%.

Sequencing was performed on blood. The rearrangement uses TRBV6-2 or TRBV6-3 and TRBJ1-2; 10 bases fit TRBD1. The sequence was collected from a human donor in good health. This CDR3 reads CASSQTGGVNGYTF. CDR3 DNA: TGTGCCAGCAGCCAGACAGGGGGCGTGAATGGCTACACCTTC.